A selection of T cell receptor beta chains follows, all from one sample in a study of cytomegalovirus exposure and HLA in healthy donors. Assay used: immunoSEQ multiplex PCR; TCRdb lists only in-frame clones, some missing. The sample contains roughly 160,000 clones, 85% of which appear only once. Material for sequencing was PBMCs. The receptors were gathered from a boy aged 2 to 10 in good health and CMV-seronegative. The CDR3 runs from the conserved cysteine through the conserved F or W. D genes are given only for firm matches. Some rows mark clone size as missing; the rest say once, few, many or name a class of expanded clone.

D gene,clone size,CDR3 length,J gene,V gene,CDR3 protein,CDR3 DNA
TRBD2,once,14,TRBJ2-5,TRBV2,CASSRPGGQETQYF,TGTGCCAGCAGTAGGCCGGGGGGCCAAGAGACCCAGTACTTC
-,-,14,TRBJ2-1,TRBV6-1,CASLALLPYNEQFF,TGTGCCAGCCTAGCTCTACTTCCCTACAATGAGCAGTTCTTC
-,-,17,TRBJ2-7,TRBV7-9,CASSLSRDLGRGHEQYF,TGTGCCAGCAGCTTAAGTCGTGACCTAGGCAGGGGTCACGAGCAGTACTTC
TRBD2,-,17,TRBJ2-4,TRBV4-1,CASSQGPLAGFRNIQYF,TGCGCCAGCAGCCAAGGCCCGCTAGCGGGTTTCCGTAACATTCAGTACTTC
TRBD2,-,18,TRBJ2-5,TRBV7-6,CASSLRPSGGPGGETQYF,TGTGCCAGCAGCTTAAGGCCTAGCGGGGGCCCCGGGGGAGAGACCCAGTACTTC
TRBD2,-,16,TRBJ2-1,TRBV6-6,CASSYSILAGGPQQFF,TGTGCCAGCAGTTACTCGATTCTAGCGGGGGGTCCCCAGCAGTTCTTC
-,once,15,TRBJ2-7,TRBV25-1,CASSPGADRIDEQYF,TGTGCCAGCAGTCCGGGGGCGGACAGGATCGACGAGCAGTACTTC
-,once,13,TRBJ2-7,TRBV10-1,CASSESGLYEQYF,TGCGCCAGCAGTGAGTCTGGCCTCTACGAGCAGTACTTC
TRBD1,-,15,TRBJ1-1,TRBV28,CASSSTGGKNTEAFF,TGTGCCAGCAGTTCCACAGGGGGCAAGAACACTGAAGCTTTCTTT
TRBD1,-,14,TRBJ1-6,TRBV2,CASSVIQGGSPLHF,TGTGCCAGCAGTGTAATTCAGGGGGGTTCACCCCTCCACTTT
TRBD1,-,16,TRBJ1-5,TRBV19,CASSTRTGGLNQPQHF,TGTGCCAGTAGTACTAGAACAGGGGGCCTTAATCAGCCCCAGCATTTT
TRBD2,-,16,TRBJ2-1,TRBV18,CASSPPVQRGYNEQFF,TGTGCCAGCTCACCACCGGTCCAGCGGGGCTACAATGAGCAGTTCTTC
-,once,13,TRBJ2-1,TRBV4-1,CASSHAGNNEQFF,TGCGCCAGCAGCCATGCGGGGAACAATGAGCAGTTCTTC
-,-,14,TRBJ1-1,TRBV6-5,CASSVAGGPTEAFF,TGTGCCAGCAGTGTTGCCGGGGGGCCCACTGAAGCTTTCTTT
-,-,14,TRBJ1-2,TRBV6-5,CASSTVQGFYGYTF,TGTGCCAGCAGTACGGTTCAGGGATTCTATGGCTACACCTTC
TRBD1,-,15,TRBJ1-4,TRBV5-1,CASSWGDRLSEKLFF,TGCGCCAGCAGCTGGGGGGACAGGCTTAGTGAAAAACTGTTTTTT
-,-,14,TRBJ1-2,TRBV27,CASSPREKDYGYTF,TGTGCCAGCAGTCCTCGGGAGAAGGACTATGGCTACACCTTC
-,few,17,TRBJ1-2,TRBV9,CASSVAAGAISDYGYTF,TGTGCCAGCAGCGTAGCAGCGGGGGCAATTTCAGACTATGGCTACACCTTC
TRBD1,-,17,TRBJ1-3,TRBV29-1,CSVEAPTGANSGNTIYF,TGCAGCGTTGAAGCACCAACAGGGGCTAACTCTGGAAACACCATATATTTT
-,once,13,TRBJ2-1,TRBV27,CASSPHRTAEQFF,TGTGCCAGCAGCCCCCACAGGACGGCTGAGCAGTTCTTC
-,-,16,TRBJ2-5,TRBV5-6,CASSLDFRGGIETQYF,TGTGCCAGCAGCTTGGATTTTCGTGGGGGGATAGAGACCCAGTACTTC
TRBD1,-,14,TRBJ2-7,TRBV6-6,CASGGQGNSYEQYF,TGTGCCAGCGGGGGACAGGGGAACTCCTACGAGCAGTACTTC
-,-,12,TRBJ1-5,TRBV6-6,CASRTGGQPQHF,TGTGCCAGCAGGACGGGTGGCCAGCCCCAGCATTTT
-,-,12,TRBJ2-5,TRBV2,CASAARKETQYF,TGTGCCAGCGCGGCCCGAAAAGAGACCCAGTACTTC
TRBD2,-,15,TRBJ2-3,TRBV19,CASSMSGGRSDTQYF,TGTGCCAGTAGTATGAGCGGGGGCCGATCAGATACGCAGTATTTT
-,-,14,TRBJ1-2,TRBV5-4,CASSWGSPATGYTF,TGTGCCAGCAGCTGGGGCAGCCCTGCTACGGGCTACACCTTC
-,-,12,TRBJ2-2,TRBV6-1,CASREDLGKLFF,TGTGCCAGCAGAGAGGACTTAGGAAAGCTGTTTTTT
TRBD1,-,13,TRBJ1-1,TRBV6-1,CASSKKRDSEAFF,TGTGCCAGCAGCAAAAAAAGGGACAGTGAAGCTTTCTTT
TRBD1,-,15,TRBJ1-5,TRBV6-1,CASSPRTGNNQPQHF,TGTGCCAGCAGCCCAAGGACAGGGAACAATCAGCCCCAGCATTTT
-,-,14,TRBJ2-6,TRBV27,CASSWGAGANVLTF,TGTGCCAGCAGTTGGGGGGCTGGGGCCAACGTCCTGACTTTC
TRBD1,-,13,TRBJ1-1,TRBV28,CASSHTQGPEAFF,TGTGCCAGCAGTCATACACAGGGGCCTGAAGCTTTCTTT
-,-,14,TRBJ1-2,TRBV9,CASSPGTSNYGYTF,TGTGCCAGCAGCCCGGGGACATCAAACTATGGCTACACCTTC
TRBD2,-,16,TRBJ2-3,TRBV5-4,CASSLETSGSTDTQYF,TGTGCCAGCAGCTTGGAGACTAGCGGTAGCACAGATACGCAGTATTTT
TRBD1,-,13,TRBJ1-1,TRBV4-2,CASSKGQGTEAFF,TGTGCCAGCAGCAAAGGACAGGGCACTGAAGCTTTCTTT
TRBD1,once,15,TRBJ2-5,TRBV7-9,CASSLNRGRGETQYF,TGTGCCAGCAGCTTAAACAGGGGAAGGGGAGAGACCCAGTACTTC